This T cell receptor (beta chain) was sequenced for a study of blood T cell repertoires in COVID-19. In the original processing: Reference gene primer amplification gave nucleated cell count estimates. Sequencing was performed with immunoSEQ multiplex PCR; in TCRdb, only in-frame clones are kept and a portion is missing. D and trimming come from the DNA, and the V and J calls and clone size come from that table. The table shows some 270,000 clones, with approximately 89% occurring only once. The CDR3 length is 18 residues. Looked up from germline, CDR1 is SEHNR and CDR2 is FQNEAQ (reference sequence). J gave up 0 bases and V 7 bases, and 13 bases lay outside the gene matches.

This chain uses TRBV7-9 with TRBJ2-3; TRBD2 agrees at 10 bases. The receptor was isolated from a man in his forties with active or convalescent COVID-19. Sample: peripheral blood. DNA for the CDR3: TGTGCCAGCAACGGACTAGCGGATGCACTCACTAGCACAGATACGCAGTATTTT. As protein: CASNGLADALTSTDTQYF.